This T cell receptor beta chain was captured by sequencing in a study of early T cells in non-severe SARS-CoV-2 infection. Study details: Sequencing was performed on bulk RNA from unsorted whole blood, leaving chains unpaired. General observations from the study: VDJdb matching favored anti-spike CD8 responses, missing private and CD4 specificities.

The CDR3 totals 19 residues. Germline V gene lookup returns CDR1 SGHVS and CDR2 FNYEAQ. Individual cDNA molecules received unique molecular identifiers. TCRdb fed the 5' RACE reads into MiXCR, producing one record per CDR3 protein. Of about 110,000 distinct CDR3 sequences detected, roughly 12% appear once; the ten largest clones hold around 2.9%. As concerns this clonotype: Its antigen is still unknown. Its ends do not fully match the called genes, so a read error is possible.

The sequence derives from an adult who was a healthcare worker with PCR-confirmed SARS-CoV-2 infection or an uninfected control (not recorded which). The sequenced material came from whole blood. The rearrangement joins TRBV7-6 to TRBJ2-5; 13 positions match TRBD2. CDR3 sequence reads: CASSLVAWLGLAGEETQYF. CDR3 in DNA: TGTGCCAGCAGCTTAGTCGCTTGGCTCGGACTAGCGGGAGAAGAGACCCAGTACTTT.